The clone carrying this T cell receptor (beta chain) was detected only a few times. Its specificity is unknown. The method was immunoSEQ multiplex PCR; TCRdb's version includes in-frame clones alone and lacks a portion of them. In the table there are roughly 66,000 clones, roughly nine tenths of which are singletons. This sample is part of a study of T cells in localized non-small cell lung cancer. Notes on the study in general: Only one tumor region went through sequencing, so heterogeneity may still be there. A median of 57 clones ranked among the top 100 in tumor appeared in adjacent lung. A higher density of T cells in blood coincided with extended overall survival. Uninvolved adjacent lung showed higher T cell clonality than tumor.

From germline, CDR1 is MRHNA and CDR2 SNTAGT. The CDR3 runs to 12 residues. The V gene lost 3 bases and the J gene lost 7 bases, with 6 bases spanning the gap. The genes are TRBV6-4 and TRBJ1-4; no clear D gene. This clonotype was obtained from a woman aged 40-69 years with stage I lung adenocarcinoma. The material sequenced was peripheral blood, taken before any cancer treatment. The CDR3 coding sequence is TGTGCCAGCAGTGATTTCGGTGAAAAACTGTTTTTT. Translation: CASSDFGEKLFF.